One and the same sample provided the 3 T cell receptor beta chains below, sequenced in a study of neurological immune-mediated disorders. TCRdb processed the 5' RACE reads anew with MiXCR; each CDR3 protein has one entry. The sample contains around 30,000 distinct CDR3 sequences, under 6% of which appear only once. Sequenced material: PBMCs. Receptors were obtained from a young man in good health.

This clonotype was picked up many times. This chain links TRBV5-1 with TRBJ1-1, with D perhaps matching TRBD1 (5 bases). The V and J ends lost 0 bases and 6 bases respectively, with 21 bases between them. This CDR3 comprises 17 residues. Per the germline V gene, CDR1 is SGHRS and CDR2 is YFSETQ. This CDR3 is CASSLEVFVRVEPEAFF. CDR3 coding DNA: TGCGCCAGCAGCTTGGAGGTTTTTGTCAGGGTTGAACCTGAAGCTTTCTTT.

In this sample, this clonotype turned up many times. The chain has TRBV20-1 and TRBJ1-4; D might be TRBD1 (6 bases). This CDR3 is 13 amino acids long. Per the germline V gene, CDR1 is DFQATT and CDR2 is SNEGSKA (reference sequence). Trimming removed 0 bases at V and 8 bases at J, with 10 bases between. CDR3 coding DNA: TGCAGTGCTAGAGAACAGGGTAACGAAAAACTGTTTTTT. Translating it yields CSAREQGNEKLFF.

This clonotype was seen ten or more times. The rearrangement uses TRBV7-2 and TRBJ2-6; D not resolved. The V end was cut by 5 bases, the J end by 0 bases, with 8 bases between. This CDR3 spans 15 amino acids. Looked up from germline, CDR1 is SGHTA and CDR2 is FQGNSA. The CDR3 reads CASSPPSSGANVLTF. CDR3 nucleotides: TGTGCCAGCAGCCCGCCAAGCTCTGGGGCCAACGTCCTGACTTTC.